The 28 T cell receptor beta chains reported below all come from one sample, sequenced in a study of T cells in Graves' hyperthyroidism and ophthalmopathy. It was RNA transcripts that yielded the amplified TCR beta CDR3 regions. TCR CDR3 underwent first-round RT-PCR with the HTBI primer set. TCRdb used MiXCR to reprocess the multiplex PCR reads, holding one entry per CDR3 protein. This repertoire shows roughly 420,000 distinct CDR3 sequences, more than 15% found once; its top ten account for roughly 7.7%. The material sequenced was blood. These receptors were taken from a woman under 30 with Graves' hyperthyroidism.

As regards this clonotype: This clone may be a read error of a much larger clone one base away. The chain joins TRBV4-1 to TRBJ2-1; unclear D gene. The CDR3 consists of 14 residues. Per the germline V gene, CDR1 is MGHRA and CDR2 is YSYEKL. Trimming cost V 4 bases and J 10 bases, with 17 bases left between them. CDR3 sequence: CASSLMTDAYEQFF. In DNA, the CDR3 is TGCGCCAGCAGCCTGATGACGGATGCCTACGAGCAGTTCTTC.

This clonotype was seen many times. The CDR3 DNA follows: TGTGCCAGCAGTTTTGTACACCTAGGAGGGGAGCTGTTTTTT. It translates to CASSFVHLGGELFF. The gene calls are TRBV12-3 or TRBV12-4 and TRBJ2-2; D is undetermined. This CDR3 has 14 amino acids. V was trimmed by 3 bases and J by 8 bases, leaving 13 bases between them.

This clonotype was counted at least ten times. The chain uses TRBV11-3 and TRBJ2-3, with 12 bases that match TRBD1. The CDR3 sequence is 15 residues long. The V and J ends lost 3 bases and 5 bases, in that order; junction bases with no gene match: 3. CDR1 and CDR2 from the germline V gene are SGHNT and YENEEA. CDR3 bases: TGTGCCAGCAGCTTCGGGACAGGGGGCGAAGATACGCAGTATTTT. As protein: CASSFGTGGEDTQYF. Together with reference TRBV11-3 and TRBJ2-3, the CDR3 gives the full variable domain: EAGVVQSPRYKIIEKKQPVAFWCNPISGHNTLYWYLQNLGQGPELLIRYENEEAVDDSQLPKDRFSAERLKGVDSTLKIQPAELGDSAVYLCASSFGTGGEDTQYFGPGTRLTVL.

In this sample, this clonotype turned up a few times. The V call is TRBV19, the J call TRBJ1-1; the D gene is possibly TRBD1 (5 bases). V lost 3 bases and J 4 bases, leaving 12 bases between the germline ends. CDR1 is LNHDA, CDR2 SQIVND, per germline (reference sequence). The CDR3 covers 14 residues. The CDR3 DNA follows: TGTGCCAGTAGTATGGGACCCGTGGGCACTGAAGCTTTCTTT. Protein sequence: CASSMGPVGTEAFF.

About this clonotype itself: A much more abundant neighbour one base away suggests this may be a read error. The chain employs TRBV7-8 and TRBJ2-7, with D possibly matching TRBD1 (6 bases). Germline-derived CDR1 and CDR2 are SGHVS and FQNEAQ. This CDR3 spans 15 amino acids. With 5 bases removed from V and 2 bases from J, the gap between germline ends came to 16 bases. CDR3 sequence (DNA): TGTGCCAGCAGCCCTAAGAGACAGGCCCCCTACGAGCAGTACTTC. It translates to CASSPKRQAPYEQYF.

This clonotype was seen repeatedly, ten times or more. The chain couples TRBV30 to TRBJ1-2, with unresolved D. CDR1 is GTSNPN, CDR2 SVGIG, per germline (reference sequence). CDR3 length equals 12 residues. V was cut by 0 bases and J by 2 bases, with 4 bases left in between. CDR3 protein: CAWSVDNYGYTF. Written as DNA, the CDR3 is TGTGCCTGGAGTGTAGACAACTATGGCTACACCTTC.

This clonotype was recorded many times. This sequence joins TRBV4-1 and TRBJ2-2, with 11 bases that match TRBD2. Germline assignment: CDR1 MGHRA and CDR2 YSYEKL. The J segment lost 1 base and the V segment lost 0 bases, leaving 7 bases of the junction unmatched. The CDR3 length is 19 residues. The CDR3 reads CASSQEMGLAVMNTGELFF. CDR3 coding DNA: TGCGCCAGCAGCCAAGAAATGGGACTAGCGGTTATGAACACCGGGGAGCTGTTTTTT.

This clonotype showed up just a few times. The J gene is TRBJ2-3, the V gene TRBV6-1; a possible D gene is TRBD1 (5 bases). The V gene lost 5 bases and the J gene lost 2 bases, with 14 bases spanning the gap. Germline loops: CDR1 MNHNS, CDR2 SASEGT. The CDR3 extends over 15 amino acids. CDR3 in DNA: TGTGCCAGCAGTCGCGTTGGGGCGAACACAGATACGCAGTATTTT. Translating gives CASSRVGANTDTQYF.

This clonotype was seen many times. The V gene is TRBV27, the J gene TRBJ1-1; unclear D gene. With 2 bases removed from V and 1 base from J, the gap between germline ends came to 5 bases. There are 13 residues in the CDR3. The germline V gene has CDR1 MNHEY and CDR2 SMNVEV (reference sequence). This CDR3 is CASSLTGNTEAFF. The CDR3 coding sequence is TGTGCCAGCAGTTTAACCGGGAACACTGAAGCTTTCTTT.

This clonotype was detected ten times or more. This chain joins TRBV20-1 and TRBJ2-7; D not certain. CDR1 DFQATT and CDR2 SNEGSKA come from the germline V gene (reference sequence). V dropped 4 bases and J dropped 0 bases, with 22 bases sitting between them. The CDR3 extends over 17 amino acids. The CDR3 sequence: CSATQAPGDRSSYEQYF. The CDR3, as DNA: TGCAGTGCTACCCAGGCCCCTGGAGATAGGAGCTCCTACGAGCAGTACTTC.

This clonotype was picked up many times. The CDR3 is CASRRDKSDTQYF. The CDR3 DNA sequence: TGCGCCAGCAGAAGGGACAAATCAGATACGCAGTATTTT. This rearrangement joins TRBV4-1 to TRBJ2-3, with D perhaps TRBD1 (6 bases). The CDR3 contains 13 residues. Germline V lookup: CDR1 MGHRA, CDR2 YSYEKL. The V gene lost 6 bases and the J gene lost 4 bases, with 11 bases spanning the gap.

The J gene is TRBJ1-4, the V gene TRBV4-1; 9 positions agree with TRBD1. The CDR3 contains 16 residues. CDR1 MGHRA and CDR2 YSYEKL come from the germline V gene. With V trimmed by 4 bases and J by 7 bases, 10 bases remained unmatched. Here the CDR3 reads CASSRKRDRETEKLFF. The CDR3 nucleotides read TGCGCCAGCAGCCGCAAAAGGGACAGGGAAACTGAAAAACTGTTTTTT.

The sample holds many counts of this clonotype. The V and J genes are TRBV9 and TRBJ1-1, with TRBD1 as a possible D gene (5 bases). The CDR3 runs to 16 residues. V was pared by 5 bases and J by 0 bases, with 17 bases between. Germline CDR1 and CDR2: SGDLS and YYNGEE. CDR3 nucleotides: TGTGCCAGCAGTCCCCCGCCGGGACCTTTGAACACTGAAGCTTTCTTT. Translation gives CASSPPPGPLNTEAFF.

This clonotype was seen at least ten times. This sequence joins TRBV9 and TRBJ2-3; D is possibly TRBD1 or TRBD2 (5 bases each). CDR1 SGDLS and CDR2 YYNGEE come from the germline V gene. V gave up 0 bases and J gave up 4 bases, with 12 bases separating them. The CDR3 has 15 amino acids. The CDR3 here is CASSVAPGSADTQYF. Written as DNA, the CDR3 is TGTGCCAGCAGCGTAGCACCAGGGAGCGCAGATACGCAGTATTTT.

The table lists this clonotype with many counts. The chain joins TRBV7-8 to TRBJ1-1; weak D call: TRBD1 (6 bases). From germline, CDR1 is SGHVS and CDR2 FQNEAQ. This CDR3 region has 13 residues. With 10 bases removed from V and 4 bases from J, the gap between germline ends came to 16 bases. CDR3 DNA sequence: TGTGCCACCGGGGGCCACAAGGGCACTGAAGCTTTCTTT. Protein product: CATGGHKGTEAFF.

J is TRBJ1-1 and V is TRBV19; 9 bases match TRBD1. The CDR3 is made up of 15 amino acids. The ends lost 4 bases at V and 4 bases at J; junction bases unmatched: 7. Germline-derived CDR1 and CDR2 are LNHDA and SQIVND (reference sequence). CDR3 in DNA: TGTGCCAGTAGTACGCGGACAGGGGAGAGCACTGAAGCTTTCTTT. Translation gives CASSTRTGESTEAFF.

This clonotype was observed at least ten times. V gene TRBV3-1 combines with J gene TRBJ1-6; unclear D gene. The CDR3 is 13 residues long. V lost 4 bases to trimming and J lost 6 bases, with 7 bases between them. Germline V lookup: CDR1 LGHDT, CDR2 YNNKEL (reference sequence). The CDR3 sequence: CASSPTFNSPLHF. In nucleotides, the CDR3 is TGTGCCAGCAGCCCTACCTTTAATTCACCCCTCCACTTT.

This chain joins TRBV2 and TRBJ1-5, with 8 positions matching TRBD1. This CDR3 spans 15 amino acids. The germline V gene encodes CDR1 SNHLY and CDR2 FYNNEI. V shed 4 bases, J shed 6 bases, and the junction held 8 bases outside the gene matches. Here the CDR3 DNA reads TGTGCCAGCAGTGGATCAGGGGGCCCGTTTCAGCCCCAGCATTTT. Amino acid sequence: CASSGSGGPFQPQHF.

This clonotype was seen a handful of times. The chain carries TRBV25-1 and TRBJ1-2; perhaps TRBD1 as D (5 bases). Germline V gives CDR1 MGHDK, CDR2 SYGVNS. The CDR3 contains 14 residues. V lost 3 bases and J lost 6, with 14 bases in between. This CDR3 reads CASSERGAVNGYTF. The DNA of the CDR3 is TGTGCCAGCAGTGAGAGAGGGGCCGTTAATGGCTACACCTTC.

The genes are TRBV12-3 or TRBV12-4 and TRBJ2-1, with a tentative D call TRBD2 (6 bases). Trimming shortened V by 6 bases and J by 0 bases, and 12 bases separated the two germline ends. The CDR3 covers 15 residues. The CDR3 protein is CASRGSGSSYNEQFF. CDR3 sequence (DNA): TGTGCCAGCAGAGGTAGCGGTAGCTCCTACAATGAGCAGTTCTTC.

This clonotype was observed at least ten times. This sequence joins TRBV6-6 and TRBJ2-1; 9 bases are a match to TRBD2. Germline CDR1 MNHNY, CDR2 SVGAGI (reference sequence). Trimming cost V 0 bases and J 7 bases; bases outside gene matches: 7. The CDR3 contains 16 residues. Written as DNA, the CDR3 is TGTGCCAGCAGTTACTCTGGCGGGAGGGCCGGGAATGAGCAGTTCTTC. Encoded protein: CASSYSGGRAGNEQFF.

The chain couples TRBV5-8 to TRBJ1-1; no reliable D call. The CDR3 is made up of 14 amino acids. V was trimmed by 0 bases and J by 5 bases, leaving 11 bases between them. CDR1 SGHTS and CDR2 YDEGEE come from the germline V gene. The CDR3 nucleotides read TGTGCCAGCAGCTTGGGGCAGATGAGGACTGAAGCTTTCTTT. This sequence encodes CASSLGQMRTEAFF.

This clonotype appeared many times. V is TRBV6-1 and J is TRBJ1-1; no clear D gene. Trimming shortened V by 3 bases and J by 1 base, and 6 bases separated the two germline ends. The germline V gene has CDR1 MNHNS and CDR2 SASEGT. The CDR3 is 13 amino acids. CDR3 sequence (DNA): TGTGCCAGCAGTGACTACAGGAACACTGAAGCTTTCTTT. Protein product: CASSDYRNTEAFF.

This clonotype was detected a few times. The chain employs TRBV19 and TRBJ1-5; possibly TRBD1 for D (5 bases). CDR3 length: 14 residues. Trimming removed 11 bases from V and 3 bases from J, with 17 bases in between. CDR1 LNHDA and CDR2 SQIVND come from the germline V gene (reference sequence). The CDR3 is CACGEGRINQPQHF. The CDR3 DNA reads TGTGCCTGCGGCGAGGGACGGATCAATCAGCCCCAGCATTTT.

This clonotype was recorded at least ten times. The rearrangement uses TRBV27 and TRBJ1-2; D not resolved. CDR3 length: 15 residues. Trimming stripped 0 bases from V and 2 bases from J, with 10 bases between. CDR1 is MNHEY, CDR2 SMNVEV, per germline (reference sequence). CDR3 loop: CASSLSIGENYGYTF. Here the CDR3 DNA reads TGTGCCAGCAGTTTATCTATTGGAGAGAACTATGGCTACACCTTC.

This clonotype turned up a few times. The J gene is TRBJ1-3, the V gene TRBV10-3; no reliable D call. This CDR3 has 16 residues. Trimming removed 6 bases at V and 3 bases at J, with 18 bases between. Germline CDR1 reads ENHRY; CDR2 reads SYGVKD. The CDR3 sequence: CAIRGPEGHSGNTIYF. The CDR3 DNA sequence: TGTGCCATCAGGGGTCCGGAGGGCCACAGTGGAAACACCATATATTTT.

This clonotype was counted ten times or more. This chain links TRBV5-1 with TRBJ2-3; no reliable D call. Germline V CDR1 and CDR2: SGHRS, YFSETQ. The length of the CDR3 is 15 residues. The germline V and J ends were trimmed by 4 bases and 2 bases, with 14 bases remaining between them. CDR3 nucleotide sequence: TGCGCCAGCAGCGGTGTACCCACCCCCACAGATACGCAGTATTTT. Translated, it gives CASSGVPTPTDTQYF.

This clonotype was seen a handful of times. The genes are TRBV5-4 and TRBJ2-7; unclear D gene. The CDR3 is 14 residues long. Between the trimmed V and J ends, which lost 0 bases and 0 bases, there was a span of 7 bases. CDR1 SGHNT and CDR2 YYREEE come from the germline V gene (reference sequence). CDR3 coding DNA: TGTGCCAGCAGCTTGGCAGAGAGCTCCTACGAGCAGTACTTC. Translated, it gives CASSLAESSYEQYF.